The rows below give T cell receptor beta chains drawn from one sample of a study of OX40 agonist ivuxolimab in advanced cancers. The protocol was immunoSEQ multiplex PCR, while the TCRdb copy is restricted to in-frame clones and leaves out a portion. The profile shows around 86,000 clones, 84% of them singletons. This sample comprised CD4+ or CD8+ T cells sorted from blood, obtained in a trial of the OX40 agonist ivuxolimab. These TCRs come from an adult with an advanced solid tumor such as melanoma, head and neck, liver or kidney cancer. Both conserved end residues are part of each CDR3. Each record gives: J gene, CDR3 length, clone size, D gene, V gene, CDR3 DNA, CDR3 protein. D genes are given only for firm matches. For some rows the clone size is stated as once, few or many, or as a class when expanded; others skip it.

J gene: TRBJ1-3
CDR3 length: 16
clone size: NA
D gene: NA
V gene: TRBV5-4
CDR3 DNA: TGTGCCAGCAGCCGGGGAGGGACCCCGGCTGGAAACACCATATATTTT
CDR3 protein: CASSRGGTPAGNTIYF

J gene: TRBJ1-6
CDR3 length: 16
clone size: NA
D gene: NA
V gene: TRBV11-3
CDR3 DNA: TGTGCCAGCAGCTTAGCCCGACGGGGCCTCAATTCACCCCTCCACTTT
CDR3 protein: CASSLARRGLNSPLHF

J gene: TRBJ2-2
CDR3 length: 17
clone size: NA
D gene: TRBD1
V gene: TRBV7-3
CDR3 DNA: TGTGCCAGCAGCTCGAGTCCGGGACAGGCGTCCACCGGGGAGCTGTTTTTT
CDR3 protein: CASSSSPGQASTGELFF

J gene: TRBJ2-2
CDR3 length: 14
clone size: once
D gene: NA
V gene: TRBV6-5
CDR3 DNA: TGTGCCAGCAGTCCCCAGCAGGTAGCCGGGGAGCTGTTTTTT
CDR3 protein: CASSPQQVAGELFF

J gene: TRBJ1-4
CDR3 length: 15
clone size: NA
D gene: NA
V gene: TRBV4-1
CDR3 DNA: TGCGCCAGCAGCCAAGAAGGAGGGACTAATGAAAAACTGTTTTTT
CDR3 protein: CASSQEGGTNEKLFF

J gene: TRBJ1-5
CDR3 length: 14
clone size: NA
D gene: NA
V gene: TRBV7-9
CDR3 DNA: TGTGCCAGCAGCTTATCAGAGAGTAATCAGCCCCAGCATTTT
CDR3 protein: CASSLSESNQPQHF

J gene: TRBJ2-5
CDR3 length: 12
clone size: NA
D gene: NA
V gene: TRBV7-2
CDR3 DNA: TGTGCCAGCACCCTCCCCGGGGGGACCCAGTACTTC
CDR3 protein: CASTLPGGTQYF

J gene: TRBJ2-3
CDR3 length: 17
clone size: NA
D gene: TRBD2
V gene: TRBV2
CDR3 DNA: TGTGCCAGCAGATCACCGACTAGCGGGGGGATAACAGATACGCAGTATTTT
CDR3 protein: CASRSPTSGGITDTQYF

J gene: TRBJ1-4
CDR3 length: 15
clone size: NA
D gene: NA
V gene: TRBV7-9
CDR3 DNA: TGTGCCAGCAGCTTAGAAGCAGGCTACGGGGAAAAACTGTTTTTT
CDR3 protein: CASSLEAGYGEKLFF

J gene: TRBJ1-6
CDR3 length: 17
clone size: NA
D gene: NA
V gene: TRBV4-2
CDR3 DNA: TGTGCCAGCAGCCAAGATAGATTCGCAGCCTATAATTCACCCCTCCACTTT
CDR3 protein: CASSQDRFAAYNSPLHF

J gene: TRBJ1-2
CDR3 length: 14
clone size: few
D gene: NA
V gene: TRBV6-1
CDR3 DNA: TGTGCCAGCAGTGAAGGGGGCCAGGGTTATGGCTACACCTTC
CDR3 protein: CASSEGGQGYGYTF

J gene: TRBJ1-5
CDR3 length: 16
clone size: NA
D gene: NA
V gene: TRBV6-1
CDR3 DNA: TGTGCCAGCAGTGAGAGAACCCTGGGGAGCAATCAGCCCCAGCATTTT
CDR3 protein: CASSERTLGSNQPQHF

J gene: TRBJ1-4
CDR3 length: 16
clone size: NA
D gene: NA
V gene: TRBV7-2
CDR3 DNA: TGTGCCAGCAGCTTAGCAGGGGGGGGTTCTCTGAGGAAACTGTTTTTT
CDR3 protein: CASSLAGGGSLRKLFF

J gene: TRBJ2-1
CDR3 length: 14
clone size: NA
D gene: NA
V gene: TRBV5-6
CDR3 DNA: TGTGCCAGCAGCTTTGGGGGCGGGCACAATGAGCAGTTCTTC
CDR3 protein: CASSFGGGHNEQFF

J gene: TRBJ1-1
CDR3 length: 12
clone size: NA
D gene: NA
V gene: TRBV29-1
CDR3 DNA: TGCAGCGTTGCCGGGGTGGGCGCTGAAGCTTTCTTT
CDR3 protein: CSVAGVGAEAFF

J gene: TRBJ1-2
CDR3 length: 16
clone size: NA
D gene: NA
V gene: TRBV4-3
CDR3 DNA: TGCGCCAGCAGCCAAGACCCCGAAGGGGAGAACTATGGCTACACCTTC
CDR3 protein: CASSQDPEGENYGYTF

J gene: TRBJ2-3
CDR3 length: 17
clone size: NA
D gene: NA
V gene: TRBV11-1
CDR3 DNA: TGTGCCAGCAGCTTAGCATTGGGGCCAGGGTACACAGATACGCAGTATTTT
CDR3 protein: CASSLALGPGYTDTQYF

J gene: TRBJ2-2
CDR3 length: 13
clone size: once
D gene: NA
V gene: TRBV28
CDR3 DNA: TGTGCCAGCGCGGCAACGCGAACCGGGGAGCTGTTTTTT
CDR3 protein: CASAATRTGELFF

J gene: TRBJ1-2
CDR3 length: 14
clone size: NA
D gene: NA
V gene: TRBV6-5
CDR3 DNA: TGTGCCAGCAGCCCTTCGACAGGTGGCTATGGCTACACCTTC
CDR3 protein: CASSPSTGGYGYTF

J gene: TRBJ2-7
CDR3 length: 12
clone size: NA
D gene: TRBD2
V gene: TRBV28
CDR3 DNA: TGTGCCAGCACTAGCGGGACCTACGAGCAGTACTTC
CDR3 protein: CASTSGTYEQYF

J gene: TRBJ1-2
CDR3 length: 13
clone size: NA
D gene: NA
V gene: TRBV28
CDR3 DNA: TGTGCCAGCAGGATAGACGAGGATTATGGCTACACCTTC
CDR3 protein: CASRIDEDYGYTF

J gene: TRBJ1-5
CDR3 length: 17
clone size: NA
D gene: TRBD1
V gene: TRBV19
CDR3 DNA: TGTGCCAGTAGTATATTTCAGGGGGCGGTGAGCAATCAGCCCCAGCATTTT
CDR3 protein: CASSIFQGAVSNQPQHF

J gene: TRBJ2-7
CDR3 length: 13
clone size: NA
D gene: NA
V gene: TRBV6-5
CDR3 DNA: TGTGCCACAACGGACAGACTGTCCTACGAGCAGTACTTC
CDR3 protein: CATTDRLSYEQYF

J gene: TRBJ1-2
CDR3 length: 13
clone size: once
D gene: NA
V gene: TRBV14
CDR3 DNA: TGTGCCAGCAGCCCTCAGGAATACTATGGCTACACCTTC
CDR3 protein: CASSPQEYYGYTF

J gene: TRBJ2-7
CDR3 length: 13
clone size: once
D gene: NA
V gene: TRBV9
CDR3 DNA: TGTGCCAGCGGCGACTTGAGCTCCTACGAGCAGTACTTC
CDR3 protein: CASGDLSSYEQYF

J gene: TRBJ1-2
CDR3 length: 13
clone size: few
D gene: NA
V gene: TRBV29-1
CDR3 DNA: TGCAGCGTTCTCGGGCACCGCAACTATGGCTACACCTTC
CDR3 protein: CSVLGHRNYGYTF

J gene: TRBJ2-3
CDR3 length: 16
clone size: NA
D gene: TRBD1
V gene: TRBV5-1
CDR3 DNA: TGCGCCAGCAGCTTAAGCTTGGGACAGGGGGCGGATACGCAGTATTTT
CDR3 protein: CASSLSLGQGADTQYF

J gene: TRBJ1-1
CDR3 length: 15
clone size: NA
D gene: NA
V gene: TRBV28
CDR3 DNA: TGTGCCAGCAGCCCCCGGGGGCTGTCGAACACTGAAGCTTTCTTT
CDR3 protein: CASSPRGLSNTEAFF

J gene: TRBJ1-1
CDR3 length: 15
clone size: few
D gene: NA
V gene: TRBV9
CDR3 DNA: TGTGCCAGCAGCGTAGATTCACGACAGAACACTGAAGCTTTCTTT
CDR3 protein: CASSVDSRQNTEAFF

J gene: TRBJ1-6
CDR3 length: 15
clone size: NA
D gene: NA
V gene: TRBV6-5
CDR3 DNA: TGTGCCAGCAGTTACGAAAACTCCTATAATTCACCCCTCCACTTT
CDR3 protein: CASSYENSYNSPLHF

J gene: TRBJ2-3
CDR3 length: 12
clone size: NA
D gene: TRBD1
V gene: TRBV6-5
CDR3 DNA: TGTGCCAGCAGTTCCCACAGGGGAACGCAGTATTTT
CDR3 protein: CASSSHRGTQYF

J gene: TRBJ2-2
CDR3 length: 16
clone size: NA
D gene: NA
V gene: TRBV5-1
CDR3 DNA: TGCGCCAGCAGCTTGACGGCTTACCTCTCGACCGGGGAGCTGTTTTTT
CDR3 protein: CASSLTAYLSTGELFF

J gene: TRBJ2-2
CDR3 length: 15
clone size: NA
D gene: TRBD1
V gene: TRBV7-7
CDR3 DNA: TGTGCCAGCAGCTTACAGGGGGCAGGCACCGGGGAGCTGTTTTTT
CDR3 protein: CASSLQGAGTGELFF